Listed below are T cell receptor beta chains from one sample, sequenced in a study of blood T cell repertoires in COVID-19. Assay used: immunoSEQ multiplex PCR; TCRdb lists only in-frame clones, some missing. This sample has around 260,000 clones, with approximately 87% found just once. Sequencing was performed on peripheral blood. These receptors were obtained from a man aged 60-69 years who had recovered from COVID-19. CDR3s include the opening cysteine and the closing phenylalanine or tryptophan. D genes are given only for firm matches. Only some rows state a clone size, as once, few, many or a class for expanded clones.

CDR3nt,CDR3aa,v_gene,d_gene,j_gene,abundance
TGTGCCAGCAGCCAAGGGGGGCTCCTGAACGAGCAGTACTTC,CASSQGGLLNEQYF,TRBV14,.,TRBJ2-7,.
TGTGCCAGCAGTTTCTCGCAGCCCCAGCATTTT,CASSFSQPQHF,TRBV12-3/TRBV12-4,.,TRBJ1-5,few
TGTGCCTGGAGTTATGGGAGGGCCTCTGTCGGGGAGCTGTTTTTT,CAWSYGRASVGELFF,TRBV30,TRBD2,TRBJ2-2,few
TGTGCCACCAGTGATCCCACGGGGTCGGAGACCCAGTACTTC,CATSDPTGSETQYF,TRBV24-1,.,TRBJ2-5,few
TGTGCCAGCAGCCCGGGGGACTATGGCTACACCTTC,CASSPGDYGYTF,TRBV3-1/TRBV3-2,.,TRBJ1-2,.
TGCAGCGTTAAACAGAGGACTAGCGGGGGCGACAGCTCCTACAATGAGCAGTTCTTC,CSVKQRTSGGDSSYNEQFF,TRBV29-1,TRBD2,TRBJ2-1,.
TGTGTCAGAAGCAAGCGTCCGGGACTAGCGGGAGGGAGCTCCTACAATGAGCAGTTCTTC,CVRSKRPGLAGGSSYNEQFF,TRBV7-5,.,TRBJ2-1,.
TGTGCCTGGAGTGTAGCCCTCTCTGGGGCCAACGTCCTGACTTTC,CAWSVALSGANVLTF,TRBV30,.,TRBJ2-6,.
TGCGCCAGCAGCCCACGGACTAGCGGCTACGAGCAGTACTTC,CASSPRTSGYEQYF,TRBV5-1,TRBD2,TRBJ2-7,.
TGTGCCAGCAGTTTATGGAGTTCCAACAATGAGCAGTTCTTC,CASSLWSSNNEQFF,TRBV27,.,TRBJ2-1,.
TGCAGCGTAGAACCGCGGTTCTCCTACAATGAGCAGTTCTTC,CSVEPRFSYNEQFF,TRBV29-1,.,TRBJ2-1,.
TGTGCCATCCGACAGGACTCTATGAACACTGAAGCTTTCTTT,CAIRQDSMNTEAFF,TRBV10-3,.,TRBJ1-1,.
TGTGCCAGCAGCGATCCCACACGTTCAACTAATGAAAAACTGTTTTTT,CASSDPTRSTNEKLFF,TRBV2,.,TRBJ1-4,.
TGTGCCTGTAGGACCGGGACAGAAGAGACCCAGTACTTC,CACRTGTEETQYF,TRBV28,TRBD1,TRBJ2-5,.
TGCGCCAGCAGACTTAGGACAGGGATGGACACCGGGGAGCTGTTTTTT,CASRLRTGMDTGELFF,TRBV5-1,TRBD1,TRBJ2-2,.
TGTGCCAGCAGCAAGACCCAGGGAAGGGAATCACCCCTCCACTTT,CASSKTQGRESPLHF,TRBV7-9,.,TRBJ1-6,.
TGTGCCAGCAAAACTTGGGCGGGCTCCTACGAGCAGTACTTC,CASKTWAGSYEQYF,TRBV28,.,TRBJ2-7,.
TGTGCCAGCAGAACAGGGTTGAGGTCCTATAATTCACCCCTCCACTTT,CASRTGLRSYNSPLHF,TRBV3-1/TRBV3-2,.,TRBJ1-6,few
TGTGCCAGCAGCCAATACCCTAGCGGGGGGGTCCACGAGCAGTACTTC,CASSQYPSGGVHEQYF,TRBV3-1/TRBV3-2,TRBD2,TRBJ2-7,few
TGCGCCAGCAGCTACTCCCCGGGGGGCTCCGGGGAAACGCAGTATTTT,CASSYSPGGSGETQYF,TRBV5-1,.,TRBJ2-3,.
TGTGCCACCAGTGATTGGACAGGAAATAGCAATCAGCCCCAGCATTTT,CATSDWTGNSNQPQHF,TRBV24-1,TRBD1,TRBJ1-5,.
TGTGCCAGCAGCGCGCCACCGGGGACTAATAATCAGCCCCAGCATTTT,CASSAPPGTNNQPQHF,TRBV7-8,.,TRBJ1-5,once
TGTGCCAGCAGCTCAAGAGGGACAGGGGGTGCAACTAATGAAAAACTGTTTTTT,CASSSRGTGGATNEKLFF,TRBV7-8,TRBD1,TRBJ1-4,few
TGTGCCAGCTCGCCAAAACAGGGCGGGGGTAACACTGAAGCTTTCTTT,CASSPKQGGGNTEAFF,TRBV18,.,TRBJ1-1,.
TGTGCCAGCTCAAACGACAGGATCCAAGAGACCCAGTACTTC,CASSNDRIQETQYF,TRBV18,.,TRBJ2-5,.
TGTGCCAGCCTGGGACAGACAAATTCACCCCTCCACTTT,CASLGQTNSPLHF,TRBV6-5,TRBD1,TRBJ1-6,once
TGTGCCAGCAGTCAAGGGCAGCAAGAGACCCAGTACTTC,CASSQGQQETQYF,TRBV2,.,TRBJ2-5,.
TGTGCCAGCAGTGAATCGGTCGCCTCACCCCTCCACTTT,CASSESVASPLHF,TRBV25-1,.,TRBJ1-6,.
TGTGCCAGCAGCCCGACAGGCTTTACTAGCACAGATACGCAGTATTTT,CASSPTGFTSTDTQYF,TRBV7-8,.,TRBJ2-3,.
TGTGCCAGCAGCTTAGACCGGGATTCCTACAATGAGCAGTTCTTC,CASSLDRDSYNEQFF,TRBV7-9,.,TRBJ2-1,.
TGCGCCAGCAGTGAGTCAAACAGGGCGGGTCAGCCCCAGCATTTT,CASSESNRAGQPQHF,TRBV10-1,.,TRBJ1-5,few
TGTGCCAGCAGTTTTAGCGGGGAGCCAGGGGCTAACTATGGCTACACCTTC,CASSFSGEPGANYGYTF,TRBV7-9,.,TRBJ1-2,.
TGCGCCAGCAGCTCGACCGGGACAGGGAACTACGAGCAGTACTTC,CASSSTGTGNYEQYF,TRBV5-1,TRBD1,TRBJ2-7,.
TGTGCCAGCAGTGAATCTGGTCAGGGGGGCTATGGCTACACCTTC,CASSESGQGGYGYTF,TRBV2,TRBD1,TRBJ1-2,.